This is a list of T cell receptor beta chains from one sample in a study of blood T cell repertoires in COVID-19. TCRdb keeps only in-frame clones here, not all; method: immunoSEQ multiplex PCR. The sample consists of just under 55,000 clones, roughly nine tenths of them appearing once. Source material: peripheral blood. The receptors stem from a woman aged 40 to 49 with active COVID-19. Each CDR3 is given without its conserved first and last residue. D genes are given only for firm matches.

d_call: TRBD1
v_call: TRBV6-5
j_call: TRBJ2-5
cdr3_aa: ASSRQGSSPTQY

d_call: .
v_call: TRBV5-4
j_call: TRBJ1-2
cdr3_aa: ASTLGGTLGYT

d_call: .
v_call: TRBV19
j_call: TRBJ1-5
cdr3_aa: ASGEGPRLPQH

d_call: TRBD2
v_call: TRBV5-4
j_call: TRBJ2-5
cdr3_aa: ASSKPRTSDEETQY

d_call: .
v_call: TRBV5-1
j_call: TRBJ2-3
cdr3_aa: ASSFLTGKNTDTQY

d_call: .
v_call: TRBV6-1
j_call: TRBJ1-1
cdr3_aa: ASSEAPWTENTEAF

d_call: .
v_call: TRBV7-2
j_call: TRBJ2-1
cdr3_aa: ASSLAPGLRSAVNEQF

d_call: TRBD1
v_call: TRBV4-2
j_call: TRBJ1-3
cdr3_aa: ASSQERGGARNTIY

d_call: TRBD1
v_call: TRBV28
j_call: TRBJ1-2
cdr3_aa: ASRYSGQEANYGYT

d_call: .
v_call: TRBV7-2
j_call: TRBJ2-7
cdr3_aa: ASSFGAAYSYEQY

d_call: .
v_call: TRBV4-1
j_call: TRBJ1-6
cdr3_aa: ASSPRGAANSPLH

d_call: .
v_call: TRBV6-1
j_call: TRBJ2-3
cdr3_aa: ASSEAGGVGTDTQY

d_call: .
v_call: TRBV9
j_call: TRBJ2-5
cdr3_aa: ASSAGLQETQY

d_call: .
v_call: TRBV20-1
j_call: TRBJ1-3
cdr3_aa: SAIFGNTIY

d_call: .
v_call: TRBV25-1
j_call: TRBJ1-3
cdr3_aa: ASSGPGGRLSGNTIY

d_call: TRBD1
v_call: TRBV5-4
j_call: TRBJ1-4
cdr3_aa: ASSADRGQEKLF

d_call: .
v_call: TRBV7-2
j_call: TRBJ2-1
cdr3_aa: ASSLISGTYNEQF

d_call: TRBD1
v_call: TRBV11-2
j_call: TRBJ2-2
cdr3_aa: ASSLGSGGNTGELF

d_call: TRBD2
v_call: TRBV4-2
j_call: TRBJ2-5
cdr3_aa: ASSPGTSEETQY

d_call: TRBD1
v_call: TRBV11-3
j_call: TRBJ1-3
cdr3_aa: ASSYRQGSSGNTIY

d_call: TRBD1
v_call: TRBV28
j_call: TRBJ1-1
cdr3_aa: ASSPGQMNTEAF

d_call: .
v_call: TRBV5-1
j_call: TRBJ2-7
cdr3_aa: ASSFDRKYEQY

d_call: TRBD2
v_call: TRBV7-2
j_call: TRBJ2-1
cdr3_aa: ASSLVAGAQSSYNEQF

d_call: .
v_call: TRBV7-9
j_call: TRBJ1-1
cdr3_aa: ASTPSLGAQSDTEAF

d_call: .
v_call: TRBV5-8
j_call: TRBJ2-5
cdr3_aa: ASSLVGAPKTQY

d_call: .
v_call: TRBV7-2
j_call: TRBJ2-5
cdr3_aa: ASSPGGAQETQY

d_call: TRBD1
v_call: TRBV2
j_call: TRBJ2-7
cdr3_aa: ASVGTGNYEQY

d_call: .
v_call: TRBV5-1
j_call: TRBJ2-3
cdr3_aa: ASSSTANTDTQY

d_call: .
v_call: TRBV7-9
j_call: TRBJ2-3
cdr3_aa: ASSLLGGPRDTQY

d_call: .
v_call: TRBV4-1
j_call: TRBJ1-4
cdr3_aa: ASSQVETGGEKLF

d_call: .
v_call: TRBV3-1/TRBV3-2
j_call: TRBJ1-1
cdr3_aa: ASSQEISGMTEAF

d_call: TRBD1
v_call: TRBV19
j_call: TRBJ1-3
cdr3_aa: ASIFGTGWLSGNTIY

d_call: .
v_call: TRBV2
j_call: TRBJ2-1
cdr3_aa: ASSSRGYNEQF

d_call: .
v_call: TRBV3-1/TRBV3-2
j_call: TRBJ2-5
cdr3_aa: ASSQDTESETQY

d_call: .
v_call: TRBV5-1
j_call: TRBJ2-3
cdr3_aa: ASSFLGEWDTQY

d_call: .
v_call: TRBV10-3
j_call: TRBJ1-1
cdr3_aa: AISESGTTNTEAF

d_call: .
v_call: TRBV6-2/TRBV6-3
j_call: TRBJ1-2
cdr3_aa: ASSRGTNYGYT

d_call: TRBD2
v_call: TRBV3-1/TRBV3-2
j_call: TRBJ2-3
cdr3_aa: ASSPTIMDGTSGGGTDTQY

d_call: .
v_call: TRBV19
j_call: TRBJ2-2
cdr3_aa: ASSGKQGYGTGELF

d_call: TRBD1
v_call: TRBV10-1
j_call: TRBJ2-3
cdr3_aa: ASSTGGDTQY

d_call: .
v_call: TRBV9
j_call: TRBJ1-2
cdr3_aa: ASSVGPTWSEGYT

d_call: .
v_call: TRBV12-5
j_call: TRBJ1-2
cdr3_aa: ASGSGTWEGYT

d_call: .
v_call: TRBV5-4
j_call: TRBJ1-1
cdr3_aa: ASSLVGRGNTEAF

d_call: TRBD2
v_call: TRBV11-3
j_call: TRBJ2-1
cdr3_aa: ASSLEGSGGAGEQF

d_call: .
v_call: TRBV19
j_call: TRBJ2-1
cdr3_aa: ASSPLVGQNNEQF